These T cell receptor beta chains were read from a single sample in a study of blood T cells in healthy people across ages. TCRdb called the 5' RACE reads again in MiXCR, with one record for every CDR3 protein. The sample has 850,000 or so distinct CDR3 sequences; more than 25% are singletons. Material for sequencing was blood. The receptors shown here come from a woman of 80 years or more in good health. The CDR3 runs from the conserved cysteine through the conserved F or W. The D gene is left open where the match is weak. Where a row states a size, it is once, few, many or the class of an expanded clone; other rows omit it.

many	TRBV20-1	TRBJ2-5	-	CSTRPGTLYQETQYF	TGCAGTACTAGACCCGGGACTCTGTACCAAGAGACCCAGTACTTC
many	TRBV11-1	TRBJ2-5	-	CASSLSPAPQETQYF	TGTGCCAGCAGCTTATCCCCTGCCCCCCAAGAGACCCAGTACTTC
-	TRBV10-3	TRBJ2-1	TRBD1	CASGTGNSYEQFF	TGTGCCAGCGGGACAGGGAACTCCTACGAGCAGTTCTTC
-	TRBV7-2	TRBJ1-3	-	CASSLGKTGNTIYF	TGTGCCAGCAGCTTAGGGAAAACTGGAAACACCATATATTTT
many	TRBV4-3	TRBJ2-3	TRBD1	CASSHAFLGTGTTDTQYF	TGCGCCAGCAGCCATGCATTCCTGGGGACAGGAACCACAGATACGCAGTATTTT
few	TRBV20-1	TRBJ2-5	TRBD2	CSATGGLAGVETQYF	TGCAGTGCGACCGGGGGACTAGCGGGAGTTGAGACCCAGTACTTC
few	TRBV6-2/TRBV6-3	TRBJ2-4	-	CASSSPGHLAKNIQYF	TGTGCCAGCAGTTCCCCGGGACATTTAGCCAAAAACATTCAGTACTTC
many	TRBV5-1	TRBJ2-7	TRBD1	CASSARTGVFYEQYF	TGCGCCAGCAGCGCCCGGACAGGGGTATTCTACGAGCAGTACTTC
many	TRBV25-1	TRBJ1-5	-	CASSDREQPQHF	TGTGCCAGCAGTGACAGGGAGCAGCCCCAGCATTTT
-	TRBV28	TRBJ2-5	TRBD2	CASSLPAGGNWGNEQYF	TGTGCCAGCAGTTTACCAGCGGGGGGTAATTGGGGCAATGAGCAGTACTTC
few	TRBV20-1	TRBJ2-3	-	CSAPTRPNTDTQYF	TGCAGTGCTCCAACCCGACCTAACACAGATACGCAGTATTTT
many	TRBV9	TRBJ2-3	TRBD2	CASSVVASGVTDTQYF	TGTGCCAGCAGCGTAGTGGCTAGCGGCGTCACAGATACGCAGTATTTT
many	TRBV5-1	TRBJ2-7	TRBD1	CASSADRGPYEQYF	TGTGCCAGCAGCGCCGACAGGGGGCCCTACGAGCAGTACTTC
few	TRBV7-8	TRBJ2-5	-	CASSFGRVWGPQETQYF	TGTGCCAGCAGCTTCGGTAGAGTCTGGGGTCCTCAAGAGACCCAGTACTTC
-	TRBV9	TRBJ2-3	-	CASSVLQLDTQYF	TGTGCCAGCAGCGTACTTCAGTTAGATACGCAGTATTTT
many	TRBV20-1	TRBJ2-4	-	CSARETGQNIQYF	TGCAGTGCTAGAGAAACAGGCCAAAACATTCAGTACTTC
-	TRBV7-9	TRBJ1-2	-	CASSLGVGYYGYTF	TGTGCCAGCAGCTTAGGGGTGGGGTACTATGGCTACACCTTC
many	TRBV6-6	TRBJ2-1	TRBD1	CASSFDRGPDNEQFF	TGTGCCAGCAGTTTTGACAGGGGTCCGGACAATGAGCAGTTCTTC
few	TRBV7-8	TRBJ1-1	TRBD1	CASSFRTGPYTEAFF	TGTGCCAGCAGCTTTAGGACAGGCCCCTACACTGAAGCTTTCTTT
-	TRBV20-1	TRBJ2-5	TRBD1	CSARYDDRGETQYF	TGCAGTGCTAGATACGATGACAGGGGAGAGACCCAGTACTTC
-	TRBV11-2	TRBJ1-1	-	CASSVKMNTEAFF	TGTGCCAGCAGCGTTAAGATGAACACTGAAGCTTTCTTT
few	TRBV28	TRBJ2-5	TRBD1	CASSPPRQGAFTQYF	TGTGCCAGCAGTCCCCCCCGACAGGGGGCTTTTACCCAGTACTTC
many	TRBV15	TRBJ1-2	-	CATSIDRPYGYTF	TGTGCCACCAGCATAGACAGGCCCTATGGCTACACCTTC
many	TRBV6-5	TRBJ2-3	-	CASSFNRVDTQYF	TGTGCCAGCAGTTTCAACAGGGTGGATACGCAGTATTTT
many	TRBV7-2	TRBJ1-2	-	CASSPSGTNYGYTF	TGTGCCAGCAGCCCTTCAGGAACGAACTATGGCTACACCTTC
-	TRBV7-9	TRBJ2-3	TRBD2	CASSSGFLAGIFTDTQYF	TGTGCCAGCAGCTCGGGCTTTTTAGCGGGGATTTTCACAGATACGCAGTATTTT
-	TRBV25-1	TRBJ2-5	-	CARERQRLVKTQYF	TGTGCCAGAGAACGACAAAGGCTTGTGAAGACCCAGTACTTC
-	TRBV7-2	TRBJ2-7	-	CASSLVGGDIAYEQYF	TGTGCCAGCAGCTTAGTGGGCGGAGACATAGCCTACGAGCAGTACTTC
many	TRBV15	TRBJ1-4	TRBD1	CATSREQGAFEKLFF	TGTGCCACCAGCAGAGAGCAGGGGGCTTTCGAAAAACTGTTTTTT
many	TRBV11-2	TRBJ1-1	-	CASSSTVNTEAFF	TGTGCCAGCAGCTCGACAGTGAACACTGAAGCTTTCTTT
-	TRBV7-2	TRBJ2-5	-	CASSWVGETQYF	TGTGCCAGCAGCTGGGTGGGAGAGACCCAGTACTTC
-	TRBV6-1	TRBJ2-4	-	CASSERFQNIQYF	TGTGCCAGCAGTGAAAGGTTTCAGAACATTCAGTACTTC
-	TRBV6-6	TRBJ1-2	-	CSSSYEGGHYGYTF	TGTTCCAGCAGTTACGAAGGGGGTCACTATGGCTACACCTTC
few	TRBV6-1	TRBJ2-7	TRBD2	CASRSTSTSGGQGEQYF	TGTGCCAGCAGGAGTACCTCGACTAGCGGGGGGCAGGGTGAGCAGTACTTC
-	TRBV6-2/TRBV6-3	TRBJ1-5	-	CASSYPQAQAYSNRPQHF	TGTGCCAGCAGTTACCCCCAGGCGCAGGCATATAGCAATCGGCCCCAGCATTTT
-	TRBV12-3/TRBV12-4	TRBJ2-1	TRBD1	CASTLGTGDYNEQFF	TGTGCCAGCACCTTGGGGACAGGGGATTACAATGAGCAGTTCTTC
many	TRBV12-3/TRBV12-4	TRBJ2-5	TRBD2	CASRTSGQETQYF	TGTGCCAGCAGGACTAGCGGTCAAGAGACCCAGTACTTC
-	TRBV5-1	TRBJ1-1	-	CASSLDAGVTEALF	TGCGCCAGCAGCTTGGACGCAGGGGTCACTGAAGCTCTCTTT
many	TRBV6-7	TRBJ2-1	TRBD2	CASSPRFRAGGSCNEQFF	TGTGCCAGCAGTCCTCGATTCCGGGCGGGGGGATCTTGCAATGAGCAGTTCTTC
few	TRBV18	TRBJ1-2	-	CASSPLSDSPYGYTF	TGTGCCAGCTCACCACTGTCGGACAGCCCCTATGGCTACACCTTC
-	TRBV11-2	TRBJ1-1	-	CASSLMEMRTEAFF	TGTGCCAGCAGCTTAATGGAGATGAGGACTGAAGCTTTCTTT